The rows below give T cell receptor beta chains drawn from one sample of a study of OX40 agonist ivuxolimab in advanced cancers. Measured with immunoSEQ multiplex PCR; TCRdb has only the in-frame clones, and not every one. The sample has about 24,000 clones, around 78% seen once. The sample was CD4+ or CD8+ T cells sorted from blood, taken in a trial of the OX40 agonist ivuxolimab. The receptors were sampled from an adult with an advanced solid tumor such as melanoma, head and neck, liver or kidney cancer. CDR3s include the opening cysteine and the closing phenylalanine or tryptophan. D genes are given only for firm matches. Some rows have no size entry. The others give once, few or many, or a class for an expanded clone.

CDR3nt | CDR3aa | j_gene | d_gene | v_gene | abundance
TGTGCCAGCAGCGTAGCGGACAGGGACGAGCAGTACTTC | CASSVADRDEQYF | TRBJ2-7 | TRBD1 | TRBV9 | -
TGTGCCAGCAGCTCCCTCAACCAACCCGGAGCTTTCTTT | CASSSLNQPGAFF | TRBJ1-1 | - | TRBV13 | -
TGTGCCAGCAGCTTTACAGCCGATTTCCAAGAGACCCAGTACTTC | CASSFTADFQETQYF | TRBJ2-5 | - | TRBV11-1 | -
TGTGCCAGCAGCTTTACAGGGCTGACCTCCTACGAGCAGTACTTC | CASSFTGLTSYEQYF | TRBJ2-7 | - | TRBV6-5 | -
TGTGCCAGCAGCTTGAGATTTTCCCTCTACAATGAGCAGTTCTTC | CASSLRFSLYNEQFF | TRBJ2-1 | - | TRBV5-5 | -
TGTGCCACCCGGGGGACCGGGGAGCTGTTTTTT | CATRGTGELFF | TRBJ2-2 | - | TRBV6-6 | -
TGTGCCAGCAGTTACTCGAACAGGGAAAATAACTATGGCTACACCTTC | CASSYSNRENNYGYTF | TRBJ1-2 | - | TRBV6-6 | -
TGTGCCAGCAGCTTTGGACAGGGAAATCAGCCCCAGCATTTT | CASSFGQGNQPQHF | TRBJ1-5 | TRBD1 | TRBV5-5 | -
TGTGCCAGCAGTCCCAGGGGGCTTGACACCGGGGAGCTGTTTTTT | CASSPRGLDTGELFF | TRBJ2-2 | TRBD1 | TRBV6-6 | -
TGTGCCAGTAGTATCGTGGGCCTCTCCTACAATGAGCAGTTCTTC | CASSIVGLSYNEQFF | TRBJ2-1 | - | TRBV19 | few
TGCGCCAGCAGCTTGGAGGTTTACACCGGGGAGCTGTTTTTT | CASSLEVYTGELFF | TRBJ2-2 | - | TRBV5-1 | -
TGCAGCCAGGAACAGACCTACGAGCAGTACTTC | CSQEQTYEQYF | TRBJ2-7 | - | TRBV29-1 | -
TGTGCTAGCAGCCCTAACGAGGGGGGCCCTTTGGATGAGCAGTTCTTC | CASSPNEGGPLDEQFF | TRBJ2-1 | - | TRBV7-7 | -
TGTGCCAGCAGCTTAGGGCCCCGGGGCTATGGCTACACCTTC | CASSLGPRGYGYTF | TRBJ1-2 | - | TRBV7-9 | -
TGTGCCAGCAGTTATTTCTCGAACACTGAAGCTTTCTTT | CASSYFSNTEAFF | TRBJ1-1 | - | TRBV6-5 | -
TGTGCCAGCAGCTTTGAGCGGGGGTTGAATGAGCAGTTCTTC | CASSFERGLNEQFF | TRBJ2-1 | TRBD2 | TRBV11-3 | -
TGTGCCAGCAGCGGAGAGATGTACGAGCAGTACTTC | CASSGEMYEQYF | TRBJ2-7 | - | TRBV5-5 | -
TGTGCCAGCAGCCCCCCCACGGGTCAGACCGGGGAGCTGTTTTTT | CASSPPTGQTGELFF | TRBJ2-2 | - | TRBV9 | -
TGTGCCAGCAGCTTATCGGGGGCCACTGAAGCTTTCTTT | CASSLSGATEAFF | TRBJ1-1 | - | TRBV7-2 | -
TGCGCCAGCAGCCAAGAGGGGGGTAGCGAGCAGTACTTC | CASSQEGGSEQYF | TRBJ2-7 | - | TRBV4-3 | -
TGTGCCAGCAGCTTGGTTCAAAACAATGAGCAGTTCTTC | CASSLVQNNEQFF | TRBJ2-1 | - | TRBV5-8 | -
TGTGCCAGCAGTTACTCGACAGGAACCTACGAGCAGTACTTC | CASSYSTGTYEQYF | TRBJ2-7 | - | TRBV6-5 | -
TGCAGCGTAAGGACTAGCGGGGGGACGAAGACCCAGTACTTC | CSVRTSGGTKTQYF | TRBJ2-5 | TRBD2 | TRBV29-1 | -
TGTGCCAGCAGCTTCCCCCGACAGGGGGGAGGGACCGGGGAGCTGTTTTTT | CASSFPRQGGGTGELFF | TRBJ2-2 | TRBD1 | TRBV7-9 | -
TGTGCCAGCAGCTCGACTAGAGGCCCCTACAATGAGCAGTTCTTC | CASSSTRGPYNEQFF | TRBJ2-1 | - | TRBV7-9 | -
TGTGCCAGCAGTTTCACAGGGAAAGAGCAGTACTTC | CASSFTGKEQYF | TRBJ2-7 | - | TRBV6-5 | -
TGTGCCAGCACCTTGGGGGGTGGGTGGACCGATCGGCCCCAGCATTTT | CASTLGGGWTDRPQHF | TRBJ1-5 | - | TRBV28 | -
TGTGCCAGCAGTGAATGGTCCGGGACTGAAGCTTTCTTT | CASSEWSGTEAFF | TRBJ1-1 | - | TRBV2 | -
TGTGCCAGCAGCGCACGGACAGAAAACATTCAGTACTTC | CASSARTENIQYF | TRBJ2-4 | - | TRBV11-3 | -
TGTGCCAGCAGCTTAAACAGATTCTATGGCTACACCTTC | CASSLNRFYGYTF | TRBJ1-2 | - | TRBV5-4 | -
TGTGCCAGCAGCCAAACTAGCGGGATCACAGATACGCAGTATTTT | CASSQTSGITDTQYF | TRBJ2-3 | TRBD2 | TRBV4-2 | -
TGTGCCAGCAGTCCGGGGACAGGGGGTCTGAACGAGCAGTACTTC | CASSPGTGGLNEQYF | TRBJ2-7 | TRBD1 | TRBV6-5 | few
TGTGCCAGTAGTATGGGACTAGCCGGAGATACGCAGTATTTT | CASSMGLAGDTQYF | TRBJ2-3 | TRBD2 | TRBV19 | -
TGCGCCAGCAGCCAAGATGACATGATAAGATCCTACGAGCAGTACTTC | CASSQDDMIRSYEQYF | TRBJ2-7 | - | TRBV4-1 | -
TGCGCCAGCAGCCAAGATTCCCTAAAAGGCTACACCTTC | CASSQDSLKGYTF | TRBJ1-2 | - | TRBV4-1 | -
TGTGCCAGCAGCGTAGGAGGCGGGGGGCACTACAATGAGCAGTTCTTC | CASSVGGGGHYNEQFF | TRBJ2-1 | TRBD2 | TRBV9 | few
TGTGCCAGCAGTTACTTGCCGTTCGAGGGGAACACTGAAGCTTTCTTT | CASSYLPFEGNTEAFF | TRBJ1-1 | - | TRBV6-5 | -
TGTGCCAGTAGTATGGGACAGAGTTACTACGAGCAGTACTTC | CASSMGQSYYEQYF | TRBJ2-7 | TRBD1 | TRBV19 | few
TGTGCCAGCAGCCGCGCGGAAAATGAGCAGTTCTTC | CASSRAENEQFF | TRBJ2-1 | - | TRBV6-1 | -
TGTGCCAGCAGCGACCACAGGGGGCATTCAGGGGACAATGAGCAGTTCTTC | CASSDHRGHSGDNEQFF | TRBJ2-1 | TRBD1 | TRBV11-1 | -
TGTGCCAGCAGCTTAGTCGTGGGCGGGGAGCTGTTTTTT | CASSLVVGGELFF | TRBJ2-2 | - | TRBV7-8 | few
TGTGCCACCAGCAGAGCCCCCAGCGGGGCACGCGGCAATGAGCAGTTCTTC | CATSRAPSGARGNEQFF | TRBJ2-1 | TRBD2 | TRBV15 | -
TGTGCCAGCAGCTCCGGGACTTTTGAGGTTTACACCTTC | CASSSGTFEVYTF | TRBJ1-2 | - | TRBV7-9 | -
TGCGCCAGCAGCCAAGTGGGGAGCTACGAGCAGTACTTC | CASSQVGSYEQYF | TRBJ2-7 | - | TRBV4-1 | once
TGTGCCAGCCGGGACGCGGAGCCCTACGAGCAGTACTTC | CASRDAEPYEQYF | TRBJ2-7 | - | TRBV2 | -
TGTGCCAGCAGCCAAGAGGACAATGAAAAACTGTTTTTT | CASSQEDNEKLFF | TRBJ1-4 | - | TRBV4-2 | medium-sized
TGTGCCAGCAGCCCTAGAACCAAGGGGGGGCGGCTTAATGAAAAACTGTTTTTT | CASSPRTKGGRLNEKLFF | TRBJ1-4 | - | TRBV11-2 | -
TGTGCCAGCAGCCCAGCGACAGGGGTCCACGCAGATACGCAGTATTTT | CASSPATGVHADTQYF | TRBJ2-3 | TRBD1 | TRBV9 | -
TGTGCCAGTAAGAAGGGCTACAATGAGCAGTTCTTC | CASKKGYNEQFF | TRBJ2-1 | - | TRBV28 | -
TGTGCCAGCAGCCCTGCGGGGACAGGTGGTTGGGAGCAGTACTTC | CASSPAGTGGWEQYF | TRBJ2-7 | TRBD1 | TRBV7-9 | -